This T cell receptor beta chain was observed in a study of blood T cells in healthy people across ages. Study results and limitations: Per-million-T-cell TCR beta diversity fell roughly linearly with age.

Each donor gave 9.5 to 10 milliliters of peripheral blood. This clonotype has at least ten counts. Its antigen is not identified. Sample-barcoded 5' priming and a J-beta primer mix drove a second PCR of roughly 6 to 12 cycles. A tag from a template-switch adaptor with 12 random nucleotides marked each cDNA molecule. MiXCR, run by TCRdb on the 5' RACE reads, gives a single entry per CDR3 protein. The sample consists of some 890,000 distinct CDR3 sequences, 29% of them appearing once. CDR1 and CDR2 (germline): SGHTA, FQGNSA. V lost 5 bases, J lost 2 bases, and 5 bases stayed unmatched. There are 15 residues in the CDR3. Separately, the same data were catalogued under a study of T cells of mothers and their children. From that report: The study found slightly higher but non-significant overlap in related versus unrelated mother-child pairs.

Sequencing used blood. V and J are TRBV7-2 and TRBJ2-7, with 11 positions matching TRBD2. The sequence was obtained from a woman between 35 and 50 years old in good health. The CDR3, as DNA: TGTGCCAGCAGCGCCAGTAGCGGGGGGGCCTACGAGCAGTACTTC. Translating gives CASSASSGGAYEQYF.